This TCR beta chain was captured by sequencing in a study of OX40 agonist ivuxolimab in advanced cancers. Points from the study as a whole: Dosing at 0.1 to 3.0 mg/kg was accompanied by clonal expansion of CD4+ and CD8+ blood T cells by week 6. CD8+ T cells showed, on average, more clonal expansion than CD4+ cells.

V lost 2 bases to trimming and J lost 4 bases; unmatched junction nucleotides: 12. Germline V gene lookup returns CDR1 MNHEY and CDR2 SMNVEV (reference sequence). This CDR3 comprises 19 residues. In its sample, this clone was seen once. Its matching antigen is unknown. The repertoire was sequenced with immunoSEQ multiplex PCR; TCRdb's copy has only in-frame clones and lacks some. The data contain over 65,000 clones, about 85% of them seen just once; the ten biggest clones take up roughly 2.1%. This receptor was obtained from an adult with an advanced solid tumor such as melanoma, head and neck, liver or kidney cancer. The chain links TRBV27 to TRBJ2-1; TRBD2 matches 12 bases. Sequenced here: CD4+ or CD8+ T cells sorted from blood, sampled in a trial of the OX40 agonist ivuxolimab. The DNA of the CDR3 is TGTGCCAGCAGTTTACGACTAGCGGGAGTATCACGTGGGTACAATGAGCAGTTCTTC. Protein sequence: CASSLRLAGVSRGYNEQFF.